A selection of T cell receptor beta chains follows, all from one sample in a study of blood T cell repertoires in COVID-19. Profiled with immunoSEQ multiplex PCR; TCRdb holds only in-frame clones, not every one. The sample consists of 210,000 or so clones, approximately 80% of them appearing once. The sequencing input was PBMCs or T cells enriched from blood (not recorded which). The receptors derive from a man between 60 and 75 years old who had recovered from COVID-19. The CDR3 runs from the conserved cysteine through the conserved F or W. The D gene is left open where the match is weak. Some rows have no size entry. The others give once, few or many, or a class for an expanded clone.

J gene | D gene | clone size | V gene | CDR3 DNA | CDR3 protein
TRBJ2-1 | TRBD2 | NA | TRBV6-5 | TGTGCCAGCAGTTCCTTTCCTAGCGGACCCCACAATGAGCAGTTCTTC | CASSSFPSGPHNEQFF
TRBJ2-1 | NA | NA | TRBV9 | TGTGCCAGCAGCGGAAAGAGCTCCTACAATGAGCAGTTCTTC | CASSGKSSYNEQFF
TRBJ2-7 | TRBD1 | NA | TRBV19 | TGTGCCAGTACCGGGACAGGGGAGCAGTACTTC | CASTGTGEQYF
TRBJ1-6 | NA | NA | TRBV15 | TGTGCCACCAGCAGAGATTTAGGGGAGGATTCACCCCTCCACTTT | CATSRDLGEDSPLHF
TRBJ1-1 | TRBD1 | NA | TRBV28 | TGTGCCAGCCGGACAGGGACTGAAGCTTTCTTT | CASRTGTEAFF
TRBJ2-5 | TRBD2 | few | TRBV4-1 | TGCGCCAGCAGCCAAGGTTGGGGGGGGACCGGGGAGACCCAGTACTTC | CASSQGWGGTGETQYF
TRBJ1-5 | NA | NA | TRBV7-9 | TGTGCCGCGGGACCCCTACCCAATCAGCCCCAGCATTTT | CAAGPLPNQPQHF
TRBJ1-5 | NA | NA | TRBV7-8 | TGTGCCAGCAGCTTACTTCCCGGGGTTCCGCATTTT | CASSLLPGVPHF
TRBJ2-5 | NA | NA | TRBV6-5 | TGTGCCAGCAGGACAGAAGAGACCCAGTACTTC | CASRTEETQYF
TRBJ1-6 | TRBD1 | few | TRBV11-3 | TGTGCCAGCAGCCTACAGGGGTCTAATTCACCCCTCCACTTT | CASSLQGSNSPLHF
TRBJ1-5 | NA | NA | TRBV29-1 | TGCAGCGTCTCGGGACACGATAGCAATCAGCCCCAGCATTTT | CSVSGHDSNQPQHF
TRBJ1-6 | TRBD1 | NA | TRBV19 | TGTGCCAGTAGTAGACAACAGGGGGCGCAGAATAATTCACCCCTCCACTTT | CASSRQQGAQNNSPLHF
TRBJ1-2 | NA | NA | TRBV3-1/TRBV3-2 | TGTGCCAGCAGCCAAGACCGGGGCTACACCTTC | CASSQDRGYTF